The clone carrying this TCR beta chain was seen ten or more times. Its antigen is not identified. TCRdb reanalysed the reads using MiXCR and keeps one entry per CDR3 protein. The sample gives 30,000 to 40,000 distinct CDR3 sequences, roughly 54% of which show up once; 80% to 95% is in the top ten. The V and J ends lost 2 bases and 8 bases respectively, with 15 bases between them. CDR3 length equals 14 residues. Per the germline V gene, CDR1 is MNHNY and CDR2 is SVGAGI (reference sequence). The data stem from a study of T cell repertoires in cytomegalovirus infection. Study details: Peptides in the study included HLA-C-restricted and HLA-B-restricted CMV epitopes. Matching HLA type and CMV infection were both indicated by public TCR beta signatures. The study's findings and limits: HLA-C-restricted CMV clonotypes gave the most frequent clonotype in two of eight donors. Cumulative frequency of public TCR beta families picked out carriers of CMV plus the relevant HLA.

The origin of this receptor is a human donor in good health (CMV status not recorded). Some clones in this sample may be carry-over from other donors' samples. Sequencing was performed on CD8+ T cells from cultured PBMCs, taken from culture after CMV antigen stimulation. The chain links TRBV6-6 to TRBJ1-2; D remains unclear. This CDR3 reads CASSYVDSPGGYTF. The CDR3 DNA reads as TGTGCCAGCAGTTACGTAGACTCTCCGGGCGGCTACACCTTC.